The 23 T cell receptor beta chains below come from one sample, sequenced in a study of blood T cell repertoires in COVID-19. Some clones are missing from TCRdb's copy, which holds only in-frame ones; the method was immunoSEQ multiplex PCR. The sample shows 250,000 to 300,000 clones, roughly nine tenths of them seen only once. The sample was peripheral blood. The receptors were gathered from a woman aged 25-40 years with COVID-19, enrolled during active disease.

V is TRBV6-4 and J is TRBJ1-3; D might be TRBD1 (6 bases). Germline-derived CDR1 and CDR2 are MRHNA and SNTAGT. The V and J ends lost 6 bases and 4 bases respectively, with 13 bases between them. The CDR3 length is 14 residues. CDR3 residues: CASSETGQGNTIYF. CDR3 coding DNA: TGTGCCAGCAGCGAGACTGGACAGGGAAACACCATATATTTT.

The V gene is TRBV28, the J gene TRBJ1-2; 7 positions agree with TRBD1. This CDR3 region has 15 residues. CDR1 is MDHEN and CDR2 is SYDVKM in the germline V gene. The trim removed 5 bases at V and 4 bases at J, leaving 10 bases unmatched. CDR3 in amino acids: CASSPYRGGSYGYTF. CDR3 bases: TGTGCCAGCAGTCCATACAGGGGTGGGTCCTATGGCTACACCTTC.

The chain employs TRBV6-4 and TRBJ2-2; 9 nucleotides agree with TRBD2. Germline V gene lookup returns CDR1 MRHNA and CDR2 SNTAGT. The trim removed 5 bases at V and 1 base at J, leaving 2 bases unmatched. The CDR3 loop spans 15 amino acids. The CDR3 sequence is CASSPRGGNTGELFF. As DNA, the CDR3 is TGTGCCAGCAGTCCGCGGGGGGGGAACACCGGGGAGCTGTTTTTT.

This clone came up a few times. The chain recombines TRBV5-5 with TRBJ1-2; no firm D call. The ends were cut back, 3 bases at V and 4 bases at J, with 10 bases in the middle. Germline assignment: CDR1 SGHKS and CDR2 YYEKEE (reference sequence). This CDR3 contains 13 residues. This CDR3 is CASSSQRSYGYTF. CDR3 DNA: TGTGCCAGCAGCTCGCAGCGGAGCTATGGCTACACCTTC.

V usage is TRBV19 and J usage is TRBJ2-1; D perhaps matches TRBD1 (6 bases). CDR3 size: 18 residues. V was clipped by 3 bases and J by 4 bases, with 22 bases between them. Germline assignment: CDR1 LNHDA and CDR2 SQIVND (reference sequence). CDR3 DNA sequence: TGTGCCAGTAGTATGGGGGCCCCCAAGGAGCGGCGTTACAATGAGCAGTTCTTC. This codes for CASSMGAPKERRYNEQFF.

This chain links TRBV28 with TRBJ2-5; 8 bases fit TRBD1. In germline, CDR1 is MDHEN, CDR2 SYDVKM. After removal of 2 bases from V and 3 bases from J, the junction contained 5 bases not matched to a gene. The length of the CDR3 is 15 residues. The CDR3 loop is CASSLQGAPKETQYF. In DNA form, the CDR3 reads TGTGCCAGCAGTTTACAGGGGGCCCCTAAAGAGACCCAGTACTTC.

The genes are TRBV7-9 and TRBJ2-3, with 9 bases matching TRBD2. Germline assignment: CDR1 SEHNR and CDR2 FQNEAQ (reference sequence). V gave up 0 bases and J gave up 15 bases; unmatched junction bases: 4. The CDR3 is made up of 12 amino acids. The DNA for the CDR3 is TGTGCCAGCAGCTTAGCGGGACTAGCACAATATTTT. Translated: CASSLAGLAQYF.

The chain employs TRBV10-3 and TRBJ1-1; D not certain. CDR3 size: 12 residues. Trimming pared 10 bases from V and 6 bases from J, leaving 15 bases between. Germline assignment: CDR1 ENHRY and CDR2 SYGVKD. The chain's CDR3 is CATRTSTAEAFF. The CDR3 DNA sequence: TGTGCCACCCGAACGAGTACAGCTGAAGCTTTCTTT.

The chain joins TRBV23-1 to TRBJ2-1; 9 bases align to TRBD1. TRBV23-1 carries the ORF label, with uncertain function. CDR3 length: 15 residues. Trimming took 3 bases from V and 7 from J; bases not matched to a gene: 7. For the CDR3, the DNA is TGCGCCAGCAGTCATCGGGACAGGGAAGAGAATGAGCAGTTCTTC. Protein product: CASSHRDREENEQFF.

The chain recombines TRBV28 with TRBJ1-4, with a possible D match to TRBD1 (5 bases). V lost 2 bases, J lost 8 bases, and 12 bases lay in between. The CDR3 totals 14 residues. CDR1 and CDR2 (germline): MDHEN, SYDVKM. The chain's CDR3 is CASSLRGLDEKLFF. The DNA of the CDR3 is TGTGCCAGCAGTTTACGGGGGTTGGACGAAAAACTGTTTTTT.

This clone was observed once. The V gene is TRBV30, the J gene TRBJ2-1; D unresolved. Germline CDR1 reads GTSNPN; CDR2 reads SVGIG (reference sequence). This CDR3 has 15 amino acids. The V end lost 2 bases, the J end lost 0 bases, and 11 bases lay between the germline ends. This CDR3 is CAWSPQLSSYNEQFF. The CDR3 DNA reads as TGTGCCTGGAGTCCACAGCTGAGCTCCTACAATGAGCAGTTCTTC. Using reference TRBV30 and TRBJ2-1 for the parts outside the CDR3, the full variable domain is SQTIHQWPATLVQPVGSPLSLECTVEGTSNPNLYWYRQAAGRGLQLLFYSVGIGQISSEVPQNLSASRPQDRQFILSSKKLLLSDSGFYLCAWSPQLSSYNEQFFGPGTRLTVL.

V usage is TRBV6-5 and J usage is TRBJ1-2; D perhaps matches TRBD1 (6 bases). V was shortened by 4 bases and J by 1 base, with 13 bases between the two germline ends. Per the germline V gene, CDR1 is MNHEY and CDR2 is SVGAGI. The CDR3 has 15 amino acids. The CDR3 loop reads CASSSRGSGNYGYTF. CDR3 DNA: TGTGCCAGCAGTTCGAGGGGGTCTGGTAACTATGGCTACACCTTC.

The chain combines TRBV2 with TRBJ1-2; no definite D call. V lost 7 bases and J lost 2, with 14 bases in between. The CDR3 length is 14 residues. CDR1 is SNHLY, CDR2 FYNNEI, per germline. In DNA form, the CDR3 reads TGTGCCAGCATCCGAATAGAGATAAACTATGGCTACACCTTC. Amino acids: CASIRIEINYGYTF.

This chain joins TRBV19 and TRBJ1-5; 7 nucleotides line up with TRBD1. The CDR3 is 14 amino acids. CDR1 LNHDA and CDR2 SQIVND come from the germline V gene (reference sequence). V shed 5 bases and J 5 bases; nucleotides not matched to a gene: 6. The CDR3 region has the DNA TGTGCCAGTAGTGACCCAGGGGGTCATCAGCCCCAGCATTTT. As protein: CASSDPGGHQPQHF.

The chain joins TRBV28 to TRBJ1-5; no definite D call. The CDR3 spans 15 residues. Germline loops: CDR1 MDHEN, CDR2 SYDVKM. V was cut by 2 bases and J by 3 bases, with 11 bases left in between. The CDR3 nucleotides are TGTGCCAGCAGTTTAAGCGGCCAGATCAATCAGCCCCAGCATTTT. This gives the protein CASSLSGQINQPQHF. The variable domain in full, completed from reference TRBV28 and TRBJ1-5, reads DVKVTQSSRYLVKRTGEKVFLECVQDMDHENMFWYRQDPGLGLRLIYFSYDVKMKEKGDIPEGYSVSREKKERFSLILESASTNQTSMYLCASSLSGQINQPQHFGDGTRLSIL.

This chain connects TRBV9 to TRBJ2-7, with TRBD2 identical over 14 bases. The trim removed 0 bases at V and 6 bases at J, leaving 8 bases unmatched. From germline, CDR1 is SGDLS and CDR2 YYNGEE. The CDR3 contains 17 residues. The CDR3: CASSVATSGGALTEQYF. In DNA form, the CDR3 reads TGTGCCAGCAGCGTAGCGACTAGCGGGGGGGCCTTAACCGAGCAGTACTTC.

The chain joins TRBV3-1 (or the pseudogene TRBV3-2) to TRBJ2-5, with 10 nucleotides matching TRBD2. The V segment lost 3 bases and the J segment 2 bases; nucleotides outside the gene matches: 6. CDR3 length: 16 amino acids. Germline assignment: CDR1 LGHDT and CDR2 YNNKEL (reference sequence). CDR3 DNA: TGTGCCAGCAGCCATATTCGAGCGGGGGGGCAAGAGACCCAGTACTTC. It encodes CASSHIRAGGQETQYF.

This rearrangement joins TRBV3-1 (or the pseudogene TRBV3-2) to TRBJ2-1; 7 bases map to TRBD1. V was clipped by 6 bases and J by 6 bases; unmatched bases: 11. CDR3 length equals 15 residues. In germline, CDR1 is LGHDT, CDR2 YNNKEL (reference sequence). CDR3 sequence reads: CASSPEQGYPNEQFF. CDR3 nucleotides: TGTGCCAGCAGTCCTGAACAGGGGTACCCCAATGAGCAGTTCTTC.

The V gene is TRBV7-9, the J gene TRBJ2-3; D is ambiguous. V lost 0 bases, J lost 2 bases, and 9 bases lay in between. Germline loops: CDR1 SEHNR, CDR2 FQNEAQ (reference sequence). The CDR3 is 15 residues long. CDR3: CASSLADSNTDTQYF. The CDR3 nucleotides read TGTGCCAGCAGCTTAGCCGACTCAAACACAGATACGCAGTATTTT.

The rearrangement joins TRBV21-1 to TRBJ2-2; the DNA was not used to check the table's D call, TRBD2. TRBV21-1 is given as a pseudogene. The length of the CDR3 is 15 residues. The CDR3 is CASILRVRNTGELFF. CDR3 DNA: TGTGCCAGCATTCTTCGGGTGAGGAACACCGGGGAGCTGTTTTTT.

The chain combines TRBV19 with TRBJ2-1, with 10 bases aligning to TRBD2. The CDR3 extends over 15 amino acids. CDR1 and CDR2 from the germline V gene are LNHDA and SQIVND (reference sequence). Unmatched junction bases numbered 11, after V lost 11 bases and J lost 4 bases. CDR3 sequence: CAVSGLAGVYNEQFF. CDR3 nucleotide sequence: TGTGCCGTTTCGGGGCTAGCGGGGGTGTACAATGAGCAGTTCTTC.

V is TRBV10-3 and J is TRBJ2-7, with D possibly being TRBD1 (6 bases). The ends were cut back, 6 bases at V and 4 bases at J, with 10 bases in the middle. This CDR3 has 12 amino acids. Germline V gene sequence: CDR1 ENHRY, CDR2 SYGVKD. This chain's CDR3 is CAISIQGYEQYF. The CDR3, as DNA: TGTGCCATCAGCATACAGGGATACGAGCAGTACTTC.

The chain uses TRBV3-1 (or the pseudogene TRBV3-2) and TRBJ2-5; 9 bases match TRBD2. Germline CDR1 and CDR2: LGHDT and YNNKEL (reference sequence). The length of the CDR3 is 13 residues. V lost 4 bases and J lost 4; bases outside the gene matches: 1. CDR3 nucleotide sequence: TGTGCCAGCAGCCTAGCGGGGGCAGAGACCCAGTACTTC. It specifies CASSLAGAETQYF.